These 3 T cell receptor beta chains were all obtained from the same sample, sequenced in a study of cytomegalovirus exposure and HLA in healthy donors. The PCR employed 60 Vbeta primers together with 13 Jbeta primers. Sequenced by immunoSEQ multiplex PCR; TCRdb stores in-frame clones only, minus some. This table holds about 160,000 clones, roughly four fifths found once. Material for sequencing was PBMCs. These receptors were obtained from a man aged 35 to 55 in good health and CMV-seronegative.

The chain joins TRBV6-5 to TRBJ2-5; 13 bases map to TRBD2. J lost 1 base, V lost 10 bases, and 6 bases had no gene match. Germline V lookup: CDR1 MNHEY, CDR2 SVGAGI. This CDR3 contains 15 residues. CDR3 in amino acids: CATRLAGGIQETQYF. The CDR3 DNA reads as TGTGCCACCAGACTAGCGGGGGGAATCCAAGAGACCCAGTACTTC.

This chain joins TRBV7-8 and TRBJ1-2; 9 positions agree with TRBD1. The germline V gene has CDR1 SGHVS and CDR2 FQNEAQ. This CDR3 region has 15 residues. V was clipped by 5 bases and J by 11 bases; unmatched bases: 15. The CDR3 protein is CASSLKTGGFVEYTF. The DNA of the CDR3 is TGTGCCAGCAGCCTCAAGACAGGGGGGTTCGTTGAATACACCTTC.

The chain is built from TRBV5-4 and TRBJ2-1; D ambiguous. Trimming took 2 bases from V and 10 from J, leaving 10 bases between them. Germline-derived CDR1 and CDR2 are SGHNT and YYREEE (reference sequence). The CDR3 runs to 12 residues. DNA of the CDR3: TGTGCCAGCAGCTTTTTCGGTTCCGAGCAGTTCTTC. Translation: CASSFFGSEQFF.